This T cell receptor beta chain came from a study of cytomegalovirus exposure and HLA in healthy donors (TCRdb year 2017). At the level of the whole study: According to an earlier analysis of around 600 of the donors, about 179 million T cells yielded 117 million unique TCR beta sequences and about 280 Gb of sequence data. An early release that covered 500 to 800 HLA-typed donors contained around 300 gigabases of sequencing data and approximately 85 million unique TCR sequences. All discovery cohort repertoires had been generated using a single sequencing platform. Rather than using new phenotypic data, the later analysis identified candidate immune exposures from TCR beta sequences and from how often those sequences occurred across donors. The number of donors typed differed by locus, with roughly 629-640 for A, B, C, DRB1 and DQB1, around 520 for DQA1, over 600 for DPA1, and some 450 for DPB1. HLA typing covered class I and class II loci at four-digit resolution. On average, around 200,000 unique TCR beta nucleotide sequences were sequenced per donor among some 430 genotyped donors of the cohort, with roughly 20% of those sequences being non-productive. Besides the first cohort of 666 subjects, a separate validation cohort made up of about 120 different subjects was used. The T cell repertoires of around 670 subjects were profiled by immunosequencing and related to cytomegalovirus serostatus. Among the roughly 430 genotyped donors, about 83% belonged to the genetic ancestry cluster associated with self-reported Caucasian donors. Donor age, sex, ethnicity and CMV serostatus were compiled together with the repertoire data. Genome-wide SNP genotypes for about three fifths of the 666 donors were used in a later genetic analysis, which treated that subset as a discovery cohort. An earlier analysis of several hundred of the donors applied high-throughput TCR beta sequencing to assess whether each TCR beta V gene segment acted as functional or pseudogenic. To predict cytomegalovirus infection status, the study combined high-throughput TCR immunosequencing, statistical association of individual TCRs with disease status, and machine learning. In a later analysis, previously published TCR beta repertoires from several hundred donors were re-analyzed and high-resolution HLA genotyping was added so that TCR occurrence patterns could be studied. The study aimed to test whether signatures of past pathogen exposure could be identified by cataloging public T cell receptors. Roughly 5 DR-DQ haplotypes were handled as single units for association and clustering, since linkage in the cohort was strong. Study-wide findings and limitations: The authors suggested that the approach could potentially be generalized to other disease states and immunological phenotypes. A later genetic analysis reported fewer N-insertions in productive TCRs among donors in an Asian-associated ancestry cluster than the roughly 720-donor mean. Some IMGT-functional V segments, including TRBV6-2 and TRBV6-3, could not be distinguished by the 87-base-pair reads and were therefore excluded. The presence/absence analyses assumed that sequencing depth was roughly uniform across donors, and that assumption may not be true. Cytomegalovirus status was reported to be diagnosed by the classifier with high specificity and sensitivity in both the original and validation cohorts. In a later analysis, several top co-occurrence clusters were reported to appear linked to parvovirus B19, influenza, CMV and Epstein-Barr virus. A later analysis found that most CMV-associated TCR beta chains appeared HLA-restricted, with HLA associations seemingly driven largely by CMV exposure. According to a later analysis, TCR association rates differed among HLA loci, with DRB1 alleles showing the most associated TCRs and HLA-C alleles showing the fewest. Broadly in line with IMGT annotations, most TCR beta V segments showed up in productive rearrangements about 87% or about 30% of the time in an earlier analysis of several hundred of the donors. Because counts were too low, around 17 rarely observed V segments, including chromosome 9 orphons, were left out of the earlier analysis of 587 of the donors. Three of the identified cytomegalovirus-associated TCR beta chains were confirmed in vitro to be specific for cytomegalovirus antigens. Because some donors lacked HLA typing at each locus, the association tests relied only on the typed subset. Correlated functional status among segregating V segments might be attributable to linkage disequilibrium, but an unknown experimental factor could not be ruled out. In a later genetic analysis, a missense DCLRE1C variant was associated with V-gene and J-gene trimming of TCR beta chains, and the association was replicated in an independent cohort. A further reported finding was that TCR beta sequences accurately predicted the HLA-A and HLA-B alleles for most subjects in the first cohort. When HLA alleles, especially DR and DQ, strongly co-occurred, TCR associations were difficult to assign to individual alleles. For the cohort, immune exposure information was limited to CMV serostatus. At a false discovery rate of 0.05, a later analysis linked roughly 17,000 TCR beta sequences to specific HLA alleles. Most TCR sequences were seen in very few donors, while some public TCRs were found in many individuals. A later analysis found that HLA-associated TCR beta chains were more clonally expanded and had lower generation probabilities than equally common non-associated chains. A cluster of highly shared sequence variants was judged likely to be a technical artifact of the sequencing pipeline. The study gave a list of 150 to 200 TCR beta chains associated with cytomegalovirus. This cohort had only TCR beta chains sequenced, and the lack of alpha or paired-chain data limited which features could be detected.

Library generation was performed with the immunoSEQ multiplex PCR assay. A mixture of 60 forward primers for TCR Vbeta segments and 13 reverse primers for TCR Jbeta segments was used in the multiplex PCR. A multiplex PCR assay on genomic DNA amplified the CDR3 region of rearranged TCR beta genes. The Illumina HiSeq System was used to sequence the amplified TCR beta libraries as 87-base-pair reads. The authors processed their data as follows. In a later analysis, some 80 million unique TCR beta chains were counted across the 500 to 850 repertoires, and roughly 11 million of these chains were shared by at least two donors. A nearest-neighbor algorithm error-corrected the raw reads and collapsed the reads into unique sequences, merging closely related sequences to remove PCR and sequencing errors. CDR3 sequences were aligned to IMGT reference sequences to assign V, D and J gene segments. Each retained sequence needed at least a six-nucleotide match to both a V gene segment and a J gene segment. Rearrangements were called productive when the CDR3 lacked stop codons and stayed in frame with V and J; all others were non-productive. CDR3 was defined by IMGT convention, running from the second conserved V-encoded cysteine to the conserved J-encoded phenylalanine. In an earlier analysis of roughly 610 of the donors, sequences lacking an unambiguous match to a single V gene segment were excluded. In an earlier analysis of around 590 of the donors, a V segment was called functional when productive rearrangements were above 56.7%, and segregating when the standard deviation between donors exceeded 5%. To diagnose cytomegalovirus status from the catalog of TCR beta chain sequences, a statistical classification framework was built. In a later analysis, V and J genes were assigned by comparing TCR nucleotide sequences against IMGT/GENE-DB human TR gene sequences. A later analysis assigned CDR3 sequences and most-parsimonious VDJ recombination scenarios with the TCRdist pipeline. In a later analysis, each TCR beta chain was defined by its CDR3 amino acid sequence together with its V-gene family, and reads without a unique V-gene family were excluded. A later analysis removed several hundred highly shared, low-generation-probability nucleotide sequences to deal with suspected cross-contamination and a sequencing artifact. In a later analysis, a clonal expansion index for each public chain was calculated from normalized within-repertoire ranks of inferred template counts. In a later analysis, generation probabilities were computed with a VDJ recombination model fitted to out-of-frame rearrangements, and the resulting probabilities were checked against IGoR. In a later analysis, TCR-TCR, TCR-HLA and TCR-CMV co-occurrence was scored with hypergeometric tests, and a repertoire-size bias correction was applied to TCR pairs. A later analysis estimated false discovery rates by permuting HLA or CMV assignments 20 times. In a later analysis, co-occurring TCRs were grouped using DBSCAN, with TCRdist sequence similarity added in when clustering inside HLA-allele-positive subsets. Repertoires with fewer than 30,000 or more than 120,000 public chains were left out of co-occurrence clustering, as were a few repertoires with anomalous nucleotide sharing. TCRdb carries this immuneACCESS record with in-frame sequences only. Its versions omit some clonotypes, under half of them owing to an unresolved V gene in the studies checked, with the rest unexplained. That table is the source of V, J and clone size, and D and trimming were worked out from the DNA. The sample table holds over 85,000 clones, of which 79% were seen once. Of the sample, approximately 3.8% falls within the top ten clones.

As for this clone: Its antigen specificity is not known. The sample holds no much larger clone one base away, and base qualities are not on file.

The cysteine opens and the phenylalanine closes a CDR3 of 13 amino acids. CDR3 DNA is the only sequence kept; it has 39 bases, read in frame from the first base. The CDR1 and CDR2 encoded by the germline V gene are SQVTM and ANQGSEA. Cut back by 4 bases and 8 bases, the V and J ends lie 17 bases apart. The cohort comprised 550 to 700 healthy bone marrow donors. At the time of sampling, every cohort member was nominally healthy, though immune exposures that went unrecorded were likely present. The donor tested CMV seronegative and was one of the 352 seronegative cohort members. Each donor provided a peripheral blood sample, and peripheral blood mononuclear cells were used for TCR beta sequencing. The Qiagen DNeasy Blood Extraction Kit was used to extract genomic DNA from the blood cell samples.

The sample taken for sequencing was PBMCs. Here the chain combines TRBV29-1 and TRBJ1-1; the D gene is possibly TRBD1, with 5 bases matching. This receptor was identified in a woman between 35 and 50 years old in good health and CMV-seronegative. In nucleotide form, the sequence is TGCAGCGTTGGCTCCGGGACTCAGGGCGAAGCTTTCTTT. It specifies CSVGSGTQGEAFF.